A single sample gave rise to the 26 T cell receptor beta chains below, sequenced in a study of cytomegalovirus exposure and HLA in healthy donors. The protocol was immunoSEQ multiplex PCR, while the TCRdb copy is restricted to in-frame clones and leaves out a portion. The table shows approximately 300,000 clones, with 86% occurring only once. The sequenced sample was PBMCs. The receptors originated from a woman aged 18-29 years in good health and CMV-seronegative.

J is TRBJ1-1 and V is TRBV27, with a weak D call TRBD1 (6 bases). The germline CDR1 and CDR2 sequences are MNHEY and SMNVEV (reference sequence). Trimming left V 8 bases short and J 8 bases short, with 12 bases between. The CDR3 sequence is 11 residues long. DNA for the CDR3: TGTGCCAGCGGCCGGACAGCAGAAGCTTTCTTT. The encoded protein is CASGRTAEAFF.

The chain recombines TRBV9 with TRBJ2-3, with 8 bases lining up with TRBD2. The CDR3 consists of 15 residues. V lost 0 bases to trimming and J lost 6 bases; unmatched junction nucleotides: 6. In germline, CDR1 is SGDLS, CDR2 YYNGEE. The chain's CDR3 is CASSVVIAGPDTQYF. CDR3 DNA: TGTGCCAGCAGCGTAGTGATAGCGGGACCGGATACGCAGTATTTT.

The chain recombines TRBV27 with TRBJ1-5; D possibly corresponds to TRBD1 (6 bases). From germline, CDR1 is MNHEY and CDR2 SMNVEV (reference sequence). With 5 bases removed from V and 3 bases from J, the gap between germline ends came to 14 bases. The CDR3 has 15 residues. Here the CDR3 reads CASSLNGGANQPQHF. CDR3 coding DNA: TGTGCCAGCAGTCTCAACGGGGGGGCCAATCAGCCCCAGCATTTT.

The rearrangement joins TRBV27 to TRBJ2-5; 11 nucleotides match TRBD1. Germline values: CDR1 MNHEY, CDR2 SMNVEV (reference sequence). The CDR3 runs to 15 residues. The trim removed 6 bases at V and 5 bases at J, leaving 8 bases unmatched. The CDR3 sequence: CASSSPGQGVETQYF. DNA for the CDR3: TGTGCCAGCAGCTCCCCGGGACAGGGGGTTGAGACCCAGTACTTC.

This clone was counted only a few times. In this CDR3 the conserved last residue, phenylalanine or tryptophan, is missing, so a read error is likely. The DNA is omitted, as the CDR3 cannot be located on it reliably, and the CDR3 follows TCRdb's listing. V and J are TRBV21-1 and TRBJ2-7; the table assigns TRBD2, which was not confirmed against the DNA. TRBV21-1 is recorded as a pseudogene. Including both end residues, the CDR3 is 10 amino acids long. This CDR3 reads CASETRLALL.

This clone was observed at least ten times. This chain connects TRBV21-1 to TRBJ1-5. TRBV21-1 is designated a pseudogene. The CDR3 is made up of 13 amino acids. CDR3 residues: CPLRGGGDQPQHF. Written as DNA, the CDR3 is TGTCCCCTCCGGGGGGGCGGGGATCAGCCCCAGCATTTT.

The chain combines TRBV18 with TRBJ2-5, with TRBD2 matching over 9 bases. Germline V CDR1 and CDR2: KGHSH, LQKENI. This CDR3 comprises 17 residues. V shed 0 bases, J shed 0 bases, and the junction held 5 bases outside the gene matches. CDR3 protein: CASSPPRRLADQETQYF. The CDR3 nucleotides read TGTGCCAGCTCACCACCGAGGAGACTAGCGGACCAAGAGACCCAGTACTTC.

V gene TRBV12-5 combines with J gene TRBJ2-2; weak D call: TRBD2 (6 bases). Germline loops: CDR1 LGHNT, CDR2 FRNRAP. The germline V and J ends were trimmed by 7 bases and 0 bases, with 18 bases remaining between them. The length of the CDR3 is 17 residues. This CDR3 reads CASAPGGDASNTGELFF. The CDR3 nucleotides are TGTGCTAGTGCCCCCGGCGGGGACGCGTCGAACACCGGGGAGCTGTTTTTT.

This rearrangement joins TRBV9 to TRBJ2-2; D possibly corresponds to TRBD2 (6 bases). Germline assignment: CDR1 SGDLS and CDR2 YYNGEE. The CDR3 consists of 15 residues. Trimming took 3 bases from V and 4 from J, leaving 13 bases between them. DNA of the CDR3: TGTGCCAGCAGCGGGTTGGAGGGGAGCACCGGGGAGCTGTTTTTT. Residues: CASSGLEGSTGELFF. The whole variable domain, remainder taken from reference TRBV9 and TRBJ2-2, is DSGVTQTPKHLITATGQRVTLRCSPRSGDLSVYWYQQSLDQGLQFLIQYYNGEERAKGNILERFSAQQFPDLHSELNLSSLELGDSALYFCASSGLEGSTGELFFGEGSRLTVL.

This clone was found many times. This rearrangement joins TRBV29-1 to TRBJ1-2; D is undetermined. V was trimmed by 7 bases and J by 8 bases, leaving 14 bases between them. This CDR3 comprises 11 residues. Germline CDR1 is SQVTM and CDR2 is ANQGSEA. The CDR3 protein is CSATASGGYTF. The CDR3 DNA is TGCAGCGCCACGGCCAGCGGCGGCTACACCTTC.

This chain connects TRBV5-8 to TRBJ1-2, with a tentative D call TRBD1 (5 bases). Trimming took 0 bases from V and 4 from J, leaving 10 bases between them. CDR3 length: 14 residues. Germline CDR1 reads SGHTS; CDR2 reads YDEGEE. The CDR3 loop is CASSLAGRAYGYTF. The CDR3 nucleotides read TGTGCCAGCAGCTTGGCCGGCAGGGCCTATGGCTACACCTTC.

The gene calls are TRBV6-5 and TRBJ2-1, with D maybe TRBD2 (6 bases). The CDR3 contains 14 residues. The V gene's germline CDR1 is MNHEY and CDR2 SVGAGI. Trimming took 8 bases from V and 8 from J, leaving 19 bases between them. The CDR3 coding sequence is TGTGCCAGCGGGAGGACGGGAACGCGGGATGAGCAGTTCTTC. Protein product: CASGRTGTRDEQFF.

Here the CDR3 DNA reads TGTGCCAGCAGCTTAGCGAGGGCAGCGGGAGCCCCCCTGGAGCAGTACTTC. This translates into CASSLARAAGAPLEQYF. The chain is built from TRBV7-2 and TRBJ2-7, with 8 positions matching TRBD2. Germline V gene data show CDR1 as SGHTA and CDR2 as FQGNSA. V shed 0 bases and J 7 bases; nucleotides not matched to a gene: 14. The CDR3 has 17 residues.

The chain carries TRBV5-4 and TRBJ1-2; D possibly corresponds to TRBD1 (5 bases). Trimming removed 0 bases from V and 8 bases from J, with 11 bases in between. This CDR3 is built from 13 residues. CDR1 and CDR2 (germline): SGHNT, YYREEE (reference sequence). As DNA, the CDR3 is TGTGCCAGCAGCTTGGTACAGGAGGGGGGCTACACCTTC. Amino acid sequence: CASSLVQEGGYTF.

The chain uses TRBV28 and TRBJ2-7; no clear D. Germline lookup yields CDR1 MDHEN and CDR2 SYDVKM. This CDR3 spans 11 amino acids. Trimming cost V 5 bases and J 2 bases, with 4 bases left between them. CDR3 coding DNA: TGTGCCAGCAGTCACACCTACGAGCAGTACTTC. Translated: CASSHTYEQYF.

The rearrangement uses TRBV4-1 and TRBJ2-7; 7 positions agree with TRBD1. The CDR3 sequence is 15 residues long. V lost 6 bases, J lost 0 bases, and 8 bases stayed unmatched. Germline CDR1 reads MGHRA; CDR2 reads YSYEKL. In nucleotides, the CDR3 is TGCGCCAGCAGTCGTACGGGACAGAGCTCCTACGAGCAGTACTTC. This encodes CASSRTGQSSYEQYF.

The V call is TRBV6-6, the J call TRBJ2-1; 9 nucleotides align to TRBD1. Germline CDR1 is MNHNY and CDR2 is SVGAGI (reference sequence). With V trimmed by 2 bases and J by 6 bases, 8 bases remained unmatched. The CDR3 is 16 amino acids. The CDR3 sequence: CASSYATGGVPNEQFF. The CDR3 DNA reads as TGTGCCAGCAGTTACGCGACAGGGGGTGTCCCCAATGAGCAGTTCTTC.

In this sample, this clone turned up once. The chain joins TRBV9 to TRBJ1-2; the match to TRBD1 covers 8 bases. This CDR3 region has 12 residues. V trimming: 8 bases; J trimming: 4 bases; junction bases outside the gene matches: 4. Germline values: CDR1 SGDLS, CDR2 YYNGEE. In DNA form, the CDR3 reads TGTGCCAGTACAGGGGGTCCCTATGGCTACACCTTC. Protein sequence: CASTGGPYGYTF.

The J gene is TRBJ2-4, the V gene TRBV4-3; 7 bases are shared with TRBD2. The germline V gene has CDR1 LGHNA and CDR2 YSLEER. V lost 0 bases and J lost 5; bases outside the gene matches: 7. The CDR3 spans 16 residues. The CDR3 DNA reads TGCGCCAGCAGCCAAGACCCCCGGGCGGGGGAAAACATTCAGTACTTC. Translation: CASSQDPRAGENIQYF.

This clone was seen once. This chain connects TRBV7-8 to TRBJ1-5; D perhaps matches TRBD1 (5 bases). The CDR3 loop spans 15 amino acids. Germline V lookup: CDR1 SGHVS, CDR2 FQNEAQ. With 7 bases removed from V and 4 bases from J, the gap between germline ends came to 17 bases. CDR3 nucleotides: TGTGCCAGCACCCCCGTGGAACAGGAAAATCAGCCCCAGCATTTT. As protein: CASTPVEQENQPQHF.

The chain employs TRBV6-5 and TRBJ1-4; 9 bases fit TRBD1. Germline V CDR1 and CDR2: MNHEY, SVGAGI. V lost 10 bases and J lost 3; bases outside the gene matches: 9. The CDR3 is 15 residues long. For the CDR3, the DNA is TGTGCCACCAAGGCCCGGGACAGGGCTAATGAAAAACTGTTTTTT. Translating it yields CATKARDRANEKLFF.

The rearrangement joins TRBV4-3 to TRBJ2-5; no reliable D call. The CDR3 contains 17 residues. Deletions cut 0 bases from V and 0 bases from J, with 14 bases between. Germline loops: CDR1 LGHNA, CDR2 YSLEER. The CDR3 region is CASSQEVAAADQETQYF. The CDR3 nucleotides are TGCGCCAGCAGCCAAGAAGTCGCGGCAGCAGACCAAGAGACCCAGTACTTC.

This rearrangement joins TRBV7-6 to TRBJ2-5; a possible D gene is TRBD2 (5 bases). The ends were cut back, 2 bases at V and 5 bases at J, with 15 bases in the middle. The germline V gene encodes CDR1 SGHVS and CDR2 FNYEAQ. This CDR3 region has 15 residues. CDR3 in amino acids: CASSLRYEEEETQYF. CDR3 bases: TGTGCCAGCAGCTTACGCTACGAGGAGGAGGAGACCCAGTACTTC.

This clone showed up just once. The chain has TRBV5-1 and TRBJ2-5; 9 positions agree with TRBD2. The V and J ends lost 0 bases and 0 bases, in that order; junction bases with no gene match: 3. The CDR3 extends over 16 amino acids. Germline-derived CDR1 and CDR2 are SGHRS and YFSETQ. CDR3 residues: CASSLVSSGDQETQYF. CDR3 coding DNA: TGCGCCAGCAGCTTGGTGTCTAGCGGGGACCAAGAGACCCAGTACTTC.

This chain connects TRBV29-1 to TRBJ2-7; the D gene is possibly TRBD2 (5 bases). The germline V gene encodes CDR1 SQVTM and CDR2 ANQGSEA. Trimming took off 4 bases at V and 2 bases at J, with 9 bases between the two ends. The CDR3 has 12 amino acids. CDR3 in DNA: TGCAGCGTTGCTAGCAGCACCTACGAGCAGTACTTC. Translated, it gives CSVASSTYEQYF.

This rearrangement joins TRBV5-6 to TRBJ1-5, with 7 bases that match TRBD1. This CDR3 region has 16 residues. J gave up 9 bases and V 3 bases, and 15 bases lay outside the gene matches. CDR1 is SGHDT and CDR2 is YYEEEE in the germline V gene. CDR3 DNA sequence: TGTGCCAGCAGCTCAGAAGGGACAGCCGCCCCTTGGCCCCAGCATTTT. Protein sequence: CASSSEGTAAPWPQHF. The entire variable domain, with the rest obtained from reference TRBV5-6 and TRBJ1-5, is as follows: DAGVTQSPTHLIKTRGQQVTLRCSPKSGHDTVSWYQQALGQGPQFIFQYYEEEERQRGNFPDRFSGHQFPNYSSELNVNALLLGDSALYLCASSSEGTAAPWPQHFGDGTRLSIL.